Below, 29 T cell receptor beta chains from the same sample are listed, as sequenced in a study of T-cell memory formation after mild COVID-19. MiXCR, applied by TCRdb to the 5' RACE reads, yields one record per CDR3 protein. This sample has roughly 310,000 distinct CDR3 sequences, with around 15% found just once. Sequencing used PBMCs or a T cell subset sorted from them (not recorded which). The receptor set was obtained from a man aged 18-30 years who had mild COVID-19 (a few samples of this study predate the infection). Cell type and time point are not known.

The chain employs TRBV7-2 and TRBJ1-4; no reliable D call. This CDR3 comprises 15 residues. Germline V gene lookup returns CDR1 SGHTA and CDR2 FQGNSA. V lost 5 bases and J 0 bases, leaving 10 bases between the germline ends. The CDR3 spells CASSDRPATNEKLFF. CDR3 nucleotide sequence: TGTGCCAGCAGCGACCGCCCTGCAACTAATGAAAAACTGTTTTTT. Full variable domain (missing parts from reference TRBV7-2 and TRBJ1-4): GAGVSQSPSNKVTEKGKDVELRCDPISGHTALYWYRQSLGQGLEFLIYFQGNSAPDKSGLPSDRFSAERTGGSVSTLTIQRTQQEDSAVYLCASSDRPATNEKLFFGSGTQLSVL.

This clonotype has just one count. At one end, the junction sequence differs from germline, possibly due to a read error. The chain links TRBV28 to TRBJ1-6; D is ambiguous. Germline values: CDR1 MDHEN, CDR2 SYDVKM. The CDR3 loop spans 12 amino acids. CDR3 bases: TGTGCCAGCAGTAGTACAGATTCACCCATCCACTTT. Amino acids: CASSSTDSPIHF.

This clonotype was picked up many times. V and J are TRBV7-9 and TRBJ2-3; D is undetermined. Germline loops: CDR1 SEHNR, CDR2 FQNEAQ (reference sequence). CDR3 size: 13 residues. Trimming took off 5 bases at V and 4 bases at J, with 10 bases between the two ends. The CDR3 nucleotides are TGTGCCAGCAGCCCAGGCGCGGCAGATACGCAGTATTTT. It is translated as CASSPGAADTQYF.

The chain joins TRBV28 to TRBJ1-5; no firm D call. Germline-derived CDR1 and CDR2 are MDHEN and SYDVKM. The CDR3 has 12 amino acids. Trimming cost V 8 bases and J 9 bases, with 14 bases left between them. The CDR3 loop is CASGNSEAPQHF. In DNA form, the CDR3 reads TGTGCCAGCGGAAATAGTGAGGCGCCCCAGCATTTT.

Many counts were recorded for this clonotype. The CDR3 coding sequence is TGTGCCAGCAGCTTAGTTCCGGGATCAGACGAGCAGTACTTC. As protein: CASSLVPGSDEQYF. The V gene is TRBV7-9, the J gene TRBJ2-7; D is perhaps TRBD2 (5 bases). The CDR3 is 14 amino acids. The V gene's germline CDR1 is SEHNR and CDR2 FQNEAQ (reference sequence). Trimming stripped 1 base from V and 5 bases from J, with 12 bases between. The whole variable domain, remainder taken from reference TRBV7-9 and TRBJ2-7, is DTGVSQNPRHKITKRGQNVTFRCDPISEHNRLYWYRQTLGQGPEFLTYFQNEAQLEKSRLLSDRFSAERPKGSFSTLEIQRTEQGDSAMYLCASSLVPGSDEQYFGPGTRLTVT.

This clonotype was picked up a small number of times. The rearrangement links TRBV12-3 or TRBV12-4 to TRBJ2-5, with 7 positions matching TRBD1. Trimming removed 7 bases from V and 1 base from J; junction bases left unmatched: 9. CDR3 length equals 15 residues. The CDR3 DNA reads TGTGCCAGCACTAAGACCACAGGGGCCCAAGAGACCCAGTACTTC. This translates into CASTKTTGAQETQYF.

This clonotype was observed many times. The chain carries TRBV4-2 and TRBJ1-5; D is perhaps TRBD1 (5 bases). The CDR3 is 15 amino acids. V lost 3 bases to trimming and J lost 5 bases, with 14 bases between them. Germline V gene sequence: CDR1 LGHNA, CDR2 YNFKEQ. The CDR3 loop reads CASSHLGGGDQPQHF. The CDR3 DNA follows: TGTGCCAGCAGCCACCTGGGGGGGGGAGATCAGCCCCAGCATTTT.

The J gene is TRBJ2-2, the V gene TRBV20-1; possibly TRBD1 or TRBD2 for D (6 bases each). This CDR3 has 14 amino acids. Germline CDR1 and CDR2: DFQATT and SNEGSKA (reference sequence). V lost 2 bases and J lost 6, with 13 bases in between. The CDR3 nucleotides read TGCAGTGCTAGACCGGGGGCCGTTGCCGGGGAGCTGTTTTTT. As protein: CSARPGAVAGELFF.

The V gene is TRBV7-6, the J gene TRBJ1-1; TRBD1 agrees at 8 bases. Trimming at V came to 5 bases and at J to 5 bases, leaving 16 bases not matched to a gene. This CDR3 region has 17 residues. Looked up from germline, CDR1 is SGHVS and CDR2 is FNYEAQ. The CDR3 DNA sequence: TGTGCCAGCAGCGGGTGGGACAGGCTGGATCTCGGGACTGAAGCTTTCTTT. Its protein product is CASSGWDRLDLGTEAFF.

The chain uses TRBV11-3 and TRBJ2-5, with TRBD2 matching over 8 bases. V was pared by 8 bases and J by 7 bases, with 9 bases of the junction left unmatched. The CDR3 extends over 13 amino acids. Germline CDR1 is SGHNT and CDR2 is YENEEA. The CDR3: CASGPGLDATQYF. CDR3 nucleotides: TGTGCCAGCGGACCGGGACTAGATGCGACCCAGTACTTC.

This clonotype was observed a handful of times. The chain recombines TRBV7-9 with TRBJ2-7; 8 bases match TRBD1. The length of the CDR3 is 13 residues. V was clipped by 5 bases and J by 7 bases; unmatched bases: 7. Germline V gene sequence: CDR1 SEHNR, CDR2 FQNEAQ (reference sequence). CDR3 nucleotides: TGTGCCAGCAGCGTGGGACAGGCGAGGGAGCAGTACGTC. Translation: CASSVGQAREQYV.

This clonotype was seen many times. The genes are TRBV6-5 and TRBJ2-5, with 8 bases matching TRBD2. The ends lost 5 bases at V and 9 bases at J; junction bases unmatched: 11. Germline CDR1 reads MNHEY; CDR2 reads SVGAGI. The length of the CDR3 is 14 residues. The CDR3 region is CASSGSGTQFSQYF. CDR3 sequence (DNA): TGTGCCAGCAGTGGTAGCGGGACCCAGTTTTCCCAGTACTTC.

This clonotype has at least ten counts. V usage is TRBV29-1 and J usage is TRBJ2-5, with 8 bases aligning to TRBD1. V trimming: 7 bases; J trimming: 7 bases; junction bases outside the gene matches: 8. Germline CDR1 is SQVTM and CDR2 is ANQGSEA. The CDR3 runs 12 residues. CDR3 sequence: CSAGQGLGTQYF. For the CDR3, the DNA is TGCAGCGCTGGACAGGGCTTGGGGACCCAGTACTTC.

The table lists this clonotype with a few counts. The chain joins TRBV7-8 to TRBJ2-3; 8 bases fit TRBD2. The germline V gene has CDR1 SGHVS and CDR2 FQNEAQ. This CDR3 comprises 15 residues. V was pared by 5 bases and J by 2 bases, with 6 bases of the junction left unmatched. The DNA of the CDR3 is TGTGCCAGCAGCCCCGTAGCGGGGACCACAGATACGCAGTATTTT. As protein: CASSPVAGTTDTQYF.

This clonotype was picked up a small number of times. The rearrangement uses TRBV12-3 or TRBV12-4 and TRBJ2-7; 7 positions match TRBD1. This CDR3 is 14 amino acids long. V lost 5 bases and J lost 5; bases outside the gene matches: 9. The CDR3 DNA is TGTGCCAGCAGTCCGACGAGACAGGGTAACGAGCAGTACTTC. Translated, it gives CASSPTRQGNEQYF.

The rearrangement uses TRBV5-4 and TRBJ2-7; the match to TRBD2 covers 8 bases. CDR3 size: 15 residues. Trimming took 2 bases from V and 6 from J; bases not matched to a gene: 10. CDR1 is SGHNT, CDR2 YYREEE, per germline (reference sequence). The DNA for the CDR3 is TGTGCCAGCAGCTTACATCCCGGGACTAGAGGCGAGCAGTACGTC. Encoded protein: CASSLHPGTRGEQYV.

This chain connects TRBV27 to TRBJ2-7; D is perhaps TRBD1 or TRBD2 (5 bases each). The CDR3 contains 13 residues. Trimming pared 6 bases from V and 4 bases from J, leaving 13 bases between. The germline gives CDR1 MNHEY, CDR2 SMNVEV (reference sequence). CDR3 nucleotide sequence: TGTGCCAGCAGCTTTGAGCGGACATACGAGCAGTACTTC. This gives the protein CASSFERTYEQYF.

This chain links TRBV5-1 with TRBJ2-3, with D uncertain. V gave up 3 bases and J gave up 0 bases, with 11 bases separating them. Germline lookup yields CDR1 SGHRS and CDR2 YFSETQ. CDR3 size: 15 residues. The CDR3 DNA sequence: TGCGCCAGCAGCTCAGGACGGTTTAGCACAGATACGCAGTATTTT. Protein product: CASSSGRFSTDTQYF.

In this sample, this clonotype turned up many times. This chain connects TRBV7-9 to TRBJ2-7, with 7 positions matching TRBD1. With 5 bases clipped from V and 3 bases from J, the junction kept 1 base outside the gene matches. The CDR3 spans 12 residues. CDR1 and CDR2 (germline): SEHNR, FQNEAQ (reference sequence). CDR3 bases: TGTGCCAGCAGCACAGGGGACTACGAGCAGTACGTC. It translates to CASSTGDYEQYV.

This clonotype has a handful of counts. The chain carries TRBV11-2 and TRBJ2-3, with TRBD2 as a possible D gene (7 bases). The CDR3 contains 14 residues. V dropped 5 bases and J dropped 8 bases, with 17 bases sitting between them. The germline gives CDR1 SGHAT, CDR2 FQNNGV. CDR3 sequence: CASSIQGRAGTQYF. The DNA for the CDR3 is TGTGCCAGCAGCATCCAGGGGAGGGCCGGTACGCAGTATTTT.

The sample holds a few counts of this clonotype. This chain uses TRBV5-1 with TRBJ2-7; D ambiguous. CDR1 SGHRS and CDR2 YFSETQ come from the germline V gene. Trimming took off 4 bases at V and 3 bases at J, with 11 bases between the two ends. This CDR3 comprises 13 residues. CDR3 region: CASSLDQDYEQYV. The DNA of the CDR3 is TGCGCCAGCAGCCTAGACCAAGACTACGAGCAGTACGTC.

This clonotype occurred a few times. The chain employs TRBV19 and TRBJ1-2, with D tentatively TRBD1 (6 bases). The CDR3 is 14 residues long. Trimming left V 3 bases short and J 2 bases short, with 10 bases between. Germline V CDR1 and CDR2: LNHDA, SQIVND (reference sequence). CDR3 in DNA: TGTGCCAGTAGTATTGGGGGCACGAACTATGGCTACACCTTC. Encoded protein: CASSIGGTNYGYTF.

This clonotype has more than one count but fewer than ten. This chain uses TRBV7-9 with TRBJ2-1; no reliable D call. This CDR3 has 16 residues. V shed 5 bases and J shed 6 bases, with 20 bases lying between them. Germline CDR1 reads SEHNR; CDR2 reads FQNEAQ (reference sequence). The CDR3 loop reads CASSTRLGTRFNEQFF. The CDR3 DNA reads as TGTGCCAGCAGCACCCGCCTGGGTACCCGATTCAATGAGCAGTTCTTC.

This clonotype was counted only a few times. The chain links TRBV5-1 to TRBJ1-2; possibly TRBD1 for D (6 bases). Germline CDR1 SGHRS, CDR2 YFSETQ. The CDR3 extends over 16 amino acids. V lost 3 bases, J lost 2 bases, and 17 bases lay in between. The DNA for the CDR3 is TGCGCCAGCAGCTCGGGTCCGGACAGCGGGAACTATGGCTACACCTTC. Its translation is CASSSGPDSGNYGYTF.

The chain couples TRBV20-1 to TRBJ2-6; 7 bases align to TRBD1. The V gene's germline CDR1 is DFQATT and CDR2 SNEGSKA (reference sequence). V lost 6 bases, J lost 0 bases, and 8 bases stayed unmatched. This CDR3 contains 16 residues. CDR3 amino acids: CSAIDRASSGANVLTF. The CDR3 DNA follows: TGCAGTGCCATCGACAGGGCCAGCTCTGGGGCCAACGTCCTGACTTTC.

In its sample, this clonotype was seen a few times. V and J are TRBV7-2 and TRBJ2-3, with 8 bases fitting TRBD2. Germline V gene sequence: CDR1 SGHTA, CDR2 FQGNSA. This CDR3 spans 19 amino acids. V lost 8 bases to trimming and J lost 0 bases; unmatched junction nucleotides: 19. The DNA for the CDR3 is TGTGCCAGCCCCCCCGGTGCGGCGGGGGGCGCCTCTAGCACAGATACGCAGTATTTT. This codes for CASPPGAAGGASSTDTQYF.

This clonotype appeared many times. The chain couples TRBV5-1 to TRBJ2-5, with a tentative D call TRBD1 (6 bases). Germline CDR1 is SGHRS and CDR2 is YFSETQ. This CDR3 comprises 14 residues. Trimming pared 5 bases from V and 3 bases from J, leaving 14 bases between. DNA of the CDR3: TGCGCCAGCAGGACAGGTCCCCGAGAAGAGACCCAGTACTTC. This codes for CASRTGPREETQYF.

V is TRBV7-6 and J is TRBJ2-7; 7 bases agree with TRBD2. Germline-derived CDR1 and CDR2 are SGHVS and FNYEAQ. This CDR3 has 14 residues. After removal of 5 bases from V and 6 bases from J, the junction contained 10 bases not matched to a gene. CDR3 in amino acids: CASSLASGGGEQYF. In DNA, the CDR3 is TGTGCCAGCAGCCTGGCCTCTGGGGGGGGCGAGCAGTACTTC.

This rearrangement joins TRBV28 to TRBJ2-3, with 9 bases that match TRBD1. J gave up 0 bases and V 10 bases, and 8 bases lay outside the gene matches. The germline CDR1 and CDR2 sequences are MDHEN and SYDVKM. CDR3 length: 15 residues. CDR3 protein: CATGGQGASTDTQYF. In DNA form, the CDR3 reads TGTGCCACCGGGGGACAGGGCGCTAGCACAGATACGCAGTATTTT.